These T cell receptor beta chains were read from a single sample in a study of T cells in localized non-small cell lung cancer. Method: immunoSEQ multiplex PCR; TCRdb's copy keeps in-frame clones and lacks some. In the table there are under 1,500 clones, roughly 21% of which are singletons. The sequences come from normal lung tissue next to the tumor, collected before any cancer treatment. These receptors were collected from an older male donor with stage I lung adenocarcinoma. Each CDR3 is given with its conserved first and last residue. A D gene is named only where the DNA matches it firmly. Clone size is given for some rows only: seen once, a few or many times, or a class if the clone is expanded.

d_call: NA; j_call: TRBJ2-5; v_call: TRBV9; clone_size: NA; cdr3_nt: TGTGCCAGCAGTGGGGACTACCAAGAGACCCAGTACTTC; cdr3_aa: CASSGDYQETQYF
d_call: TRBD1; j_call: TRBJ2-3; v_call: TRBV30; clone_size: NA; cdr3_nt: TGTGCCTGGAGTGGGGCCGGACAGGGAACTAGCACAGATACGCAGTATTTT; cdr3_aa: CAWSGAGQGTSTDTQYF
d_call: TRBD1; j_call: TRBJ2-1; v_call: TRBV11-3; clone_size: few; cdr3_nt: TGTGCCAGCAGCTTGGGACAGCAACATTATATCAATGAGCAGTTCTTC; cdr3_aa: CASSLGQQHYINEQFF
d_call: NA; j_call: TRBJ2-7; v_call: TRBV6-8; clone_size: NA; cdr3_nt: TGTGCCAGCATATCGACAGGCCCCTACGAGCAGTACTTC; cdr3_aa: CASISTGPYEQYF
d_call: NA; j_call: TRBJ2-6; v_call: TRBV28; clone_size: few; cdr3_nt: TGTGCCAGCAAACGGGGCCTATCGTCTGGGGCCAACGTCCTGACTTTC; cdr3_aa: CASKRGLSSGANVLTF
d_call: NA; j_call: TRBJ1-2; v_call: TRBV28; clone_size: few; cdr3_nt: TGTGCCAGCAGTCGACCGGGACTAAACTATGGCTACACCTTC; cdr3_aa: CASSRPGLNYGYTF
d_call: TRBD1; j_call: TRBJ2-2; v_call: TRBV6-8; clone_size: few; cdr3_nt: TGTGCCAGCAGGGACAGGGCCCCGGATCTTGACACCGGGGAGCTGTTTTTT; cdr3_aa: CASRDRAPDLDTGELFF
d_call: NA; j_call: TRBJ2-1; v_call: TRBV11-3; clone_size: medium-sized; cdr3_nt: TGTGCCAGCAGCTTAGGGGTTAGCGGTGCTGAGCAGTTCTTC; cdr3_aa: CASSLGVSGAEQFF
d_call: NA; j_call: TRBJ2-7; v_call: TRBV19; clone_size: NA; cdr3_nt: TGTGCCAGTAGTGGTACAGGGCCCTCCTACGAGCAGTACTTC; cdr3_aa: CASSGTGPSYEQYF
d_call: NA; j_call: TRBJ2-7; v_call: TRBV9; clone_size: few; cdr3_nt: TGTGCCACCCTTCCCGCGGGGCCCGGCGAGCAGTACTTC; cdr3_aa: CATLPAGPGEQYF
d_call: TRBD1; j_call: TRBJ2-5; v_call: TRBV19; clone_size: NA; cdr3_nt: TGTGCCAGTAGTCTACGACAGGGCGTACAGACCCAGTACTTC; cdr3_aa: CASSLRQGVQTQYF
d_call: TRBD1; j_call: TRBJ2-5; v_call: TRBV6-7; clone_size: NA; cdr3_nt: TGTGCCAGCAAGCTTCTTCCGGGACAGGGTAGGGAGACCCAGTACTTC; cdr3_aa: CASKLLPGQGRETQYF
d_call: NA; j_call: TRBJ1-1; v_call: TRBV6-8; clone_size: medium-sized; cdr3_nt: TGTGCCAGCAGGGACCTGACCGCGGTGAACACTGAAGCTTTCTTT; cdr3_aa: CASRDLTAVNTEAFF
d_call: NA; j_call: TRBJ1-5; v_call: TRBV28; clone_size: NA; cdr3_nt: TGTGCCAGCAGTTTATACCCCCGGGATCAGCCCCAGCATTTT; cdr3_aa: CASSLYPRDQPQHF
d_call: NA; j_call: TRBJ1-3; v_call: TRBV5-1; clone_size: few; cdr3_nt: TGCGCCAGCAGCTTGGGGAGCATTTCGACTGGAAACACCATATATTTT; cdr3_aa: CASSLGSISTGNTIYF
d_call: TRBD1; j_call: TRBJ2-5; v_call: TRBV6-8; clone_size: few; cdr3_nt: TGTGCCAGCAGTAAATGGGACAGGGGGATCGAAGAGACCCAGTACTTC; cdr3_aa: CASSKWDRGIEETQYF
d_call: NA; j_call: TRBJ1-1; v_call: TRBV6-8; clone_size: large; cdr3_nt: TGTGCCAGCAGTTACTCTACGCTGGCCTACACTGAAGCTTTCTTT; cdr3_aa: CASSYSTLAYTEAFF
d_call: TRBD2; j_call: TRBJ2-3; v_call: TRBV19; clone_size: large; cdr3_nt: TGTGCCAGTAGTGACCTAGCGGGGGGGAGCACAGATACGCAGTATTTT; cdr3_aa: CASSDLAGGSTDTQYF
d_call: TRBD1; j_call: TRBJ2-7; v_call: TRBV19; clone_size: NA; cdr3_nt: TGTGCCAGTAGTCCTCGGGGACAGGGGGCTTCCGAGCAGTACTTC; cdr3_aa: CASSPRGQGASEQYF
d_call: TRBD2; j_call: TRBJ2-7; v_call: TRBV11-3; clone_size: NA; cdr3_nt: TGTGCCAGCAGCTTGGAAGGCGGGGGACTGAGTCGGCGGGAGCAGTACTTC; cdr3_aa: CASSLEGGGLSRREQYF
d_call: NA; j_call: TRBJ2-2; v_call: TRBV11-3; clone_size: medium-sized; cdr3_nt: TGTGCCAGCAGCTCCGATTCCCTAGCGGGGGAGCTGTTTTTT; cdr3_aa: CASSSDSLAGELFF
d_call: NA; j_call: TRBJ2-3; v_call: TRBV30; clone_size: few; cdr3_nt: TGTGCCTGGAGCGGCGGGGGCTACACAGATACGCAGTATTTT; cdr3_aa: CAWSGGGYTDTQYF
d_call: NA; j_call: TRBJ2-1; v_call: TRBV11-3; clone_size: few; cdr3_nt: TGTGCCAGCAGTTCAACCCTGAGCTCCTACAATGAGCAGTTCTTC; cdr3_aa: CASSSTLSSYNEQFF
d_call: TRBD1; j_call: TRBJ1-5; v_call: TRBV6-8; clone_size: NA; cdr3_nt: TGTGCCATCAGGCATAGCGACAGGGACAATCAGCCCCAGCATTTT; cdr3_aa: CAIRHSDRDNQPQHF
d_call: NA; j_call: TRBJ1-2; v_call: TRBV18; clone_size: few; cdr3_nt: TGTGCCAGCTCACCACCGGAGGTTTGGGGCGGCTACACCTTC; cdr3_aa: CASSPPEVWGGYTF
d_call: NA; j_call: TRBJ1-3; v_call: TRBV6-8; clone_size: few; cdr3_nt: TGTGCCAGCAGTTACCGGGGACCGGCCAACTCTGGAAACACCATATATTTT; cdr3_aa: CASSYRGPANSGNTIYF
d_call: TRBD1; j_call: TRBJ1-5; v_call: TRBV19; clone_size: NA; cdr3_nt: TGTGCCAGTTTTAGCGACAGGGGCGAGGATCAGCCCCAGCATTTT; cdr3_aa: CASFSDRGEDQPQHF
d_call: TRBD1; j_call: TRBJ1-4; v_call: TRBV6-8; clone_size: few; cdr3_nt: TGTGCCAGCAGACCCGGGACAGTTAATGAAAAACTGTTTTTT; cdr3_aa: CASRPGTVNEKLFF
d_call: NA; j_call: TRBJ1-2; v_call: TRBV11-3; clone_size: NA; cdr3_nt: TGTGCCAGCAGCTTCTGGCCAGGGGTCAACTATGGCTACACCTTC; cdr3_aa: CASSFWPGVNYGYTF
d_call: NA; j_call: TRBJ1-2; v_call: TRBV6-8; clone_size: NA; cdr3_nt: TGTGCCAGCAGTTACGACCCCAGGGCTGGCTACACCTTC; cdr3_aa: CASSYDPRAGYTF
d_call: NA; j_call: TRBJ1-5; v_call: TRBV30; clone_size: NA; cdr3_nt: TGTGCCTGGAGCAGGGCTGGAAGTCAGCCCCAGCATTTT; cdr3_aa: CAWSRAGSQPQHF
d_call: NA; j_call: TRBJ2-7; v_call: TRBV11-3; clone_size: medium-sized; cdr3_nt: TGTGCCAGCAGCTTAGAGCCAGGGGCCCTCTACGAGCAGTACTTC; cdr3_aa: CASSLEPGALYEQYF
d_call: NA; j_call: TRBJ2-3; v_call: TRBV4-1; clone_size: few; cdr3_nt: TGCGCCAGCAGCCAGGGACTCCGGAGGGGCACAGATACGCAGTATTTT; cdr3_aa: CASSQGLRRGTDTQYF
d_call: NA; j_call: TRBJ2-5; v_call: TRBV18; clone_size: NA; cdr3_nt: TGTGCCAGCTCACCACGTGGACAGGGAGGGGAGACCCAGTACTTC; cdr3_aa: CASSPRGQGGETQYF
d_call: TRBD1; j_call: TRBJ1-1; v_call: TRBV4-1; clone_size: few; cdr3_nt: TGCGCCAGCAGCCAAGAGGGGGGACAGGGTTCTAAAGCTTTCTTT; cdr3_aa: CASSQEGGQGSKAFF
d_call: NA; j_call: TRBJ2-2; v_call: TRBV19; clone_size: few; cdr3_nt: TGTGCCAGCAAAGAGCAGCCTGAGGATCACACCGGGGAGCTGTTTTTT; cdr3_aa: CASKEQPEDHTGELFF
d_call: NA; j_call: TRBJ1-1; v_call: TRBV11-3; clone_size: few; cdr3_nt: TGTGCCAGCACTCCCCGGACGGGTTTCGCTGAAGCTTTCTTT; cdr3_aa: CASTPRTGFAEAFF
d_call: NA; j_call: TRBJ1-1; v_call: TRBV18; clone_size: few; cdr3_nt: TGTGCCAGCTCAGGCTCCTATCTGACTGAAGCTTTCTTT; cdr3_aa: CASSGSYLTEAFF
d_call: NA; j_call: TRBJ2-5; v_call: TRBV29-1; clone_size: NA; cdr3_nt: TGCAGCGTTGGACAATTGGAGGAGACCCAGTACTTC; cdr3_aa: CSVGQLEETQYF
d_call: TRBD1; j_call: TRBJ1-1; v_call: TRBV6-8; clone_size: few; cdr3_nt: TGTGCCAGCACCTTCCTACAGGGGCCGGGGGAAGCTTTCTTT; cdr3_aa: CASTFLQGPGEAFF
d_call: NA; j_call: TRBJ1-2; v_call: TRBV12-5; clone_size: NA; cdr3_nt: TGTGCCAGCGAAATCCGGGGAAGCTATGGCTACACCTTC; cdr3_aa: CASEIRGSYGYTF
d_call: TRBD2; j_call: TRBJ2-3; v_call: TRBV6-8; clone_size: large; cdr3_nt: TGTGCCAGCAAAGAACTAGCGAGCACAGATACGCAGTATTTT; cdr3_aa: CASKELASTDTQYF
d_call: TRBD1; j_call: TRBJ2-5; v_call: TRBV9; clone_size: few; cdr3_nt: TGTGCCAGCAGCGTAGGAGGGGGACAGGGTAAAGAGACCCAGTACTTC; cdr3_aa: CASSVGGGQGKETQYF
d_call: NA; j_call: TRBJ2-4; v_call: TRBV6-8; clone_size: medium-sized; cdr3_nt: TGTGCCAGCAGTTACGCTAAGGGGAAAGGGGAGAACATTCAGTACTTC; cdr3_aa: CASSYAKGKGENIQYF
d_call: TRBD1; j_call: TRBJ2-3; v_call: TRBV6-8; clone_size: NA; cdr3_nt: TGTGCCAGCAGTGACTCATGGGGACAGGGGTCAGATACGCAGTATTTT; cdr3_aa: CASSDSWGQGSDTQYF
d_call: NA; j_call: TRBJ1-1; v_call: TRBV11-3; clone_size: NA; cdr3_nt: TGTGCCAGCAGCTTAGATTTGGGGAGCACTGAAGCTTTCTTT; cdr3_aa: CASSLDLGSTEAFF
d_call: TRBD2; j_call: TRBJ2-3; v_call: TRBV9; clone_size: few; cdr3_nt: TGTGCCAGCACTTTACCGGGGGGGCGCACAGATACGCAGTATTTT; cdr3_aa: CASTLPGGRTDTQYF